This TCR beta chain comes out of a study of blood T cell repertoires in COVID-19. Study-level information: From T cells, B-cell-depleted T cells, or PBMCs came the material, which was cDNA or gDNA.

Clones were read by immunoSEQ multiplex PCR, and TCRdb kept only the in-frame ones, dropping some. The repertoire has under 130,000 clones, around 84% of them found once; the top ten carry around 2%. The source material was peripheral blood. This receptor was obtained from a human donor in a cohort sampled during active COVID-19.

CDR3 residues: CSVAERQRVEETQYF. CDR3 bases: TGCAGCGTTGCCGAGCGCCAGAGAGTGGAAGAGACCCAGTACTTC. The J gene is TRBJ2-5, the V gene TRBV29-1; the D is unclear. Germline V CDR1 and CDR2: SQVTM, ANQGSEA. V lost 4 bases and J lost 3, with 18 bases in between. The CDR3 has 15 residues.